This entry lists 12 T cell receptor beta chains sequenced from one sample in a study of tumor and adjacent non-tumor tissue in lung cancer. TCRbeta libraries were built with three rounds of nested PCR, modified from ARM-PCR. TCRdb re-analysed the multiplex PCR reads in MiXCR, keeping a single row per CDR3 protein. This table holds just over 200,000 distinct CDR3 sequences, around 70% found once. This sample's RNA came from whole unsorted tissue. The sequencing sample was made of lung tumor tissue. Receptors originate from a man in his 60s with non-small cell lung cancer.

This clonotype was detected a few times. V and J are TRBV30 and TRBJ1-3; TRBD1 matches at 9 bases. CDR3 length: 15 amino acids. The germline gives CDR1 GTSNPN, CDR2 SVGIG (reference sequence). V dropped 3 bases and J dropped 4; count of bases not matched to a gene: 7. CDR3 nucleotide sequence: TGTGCCTGGAGCGGGGACAGGGCAGCCGGAAACACCATATATTTT. It yields the protein CAWSGDRAAGNTIYF.

In the case of this clonotype: Lacking the conserved final phenylalanine or tryptophan, this CDR3 likely reflects a read error. The chain combines TRBV5-1 with TRBJ1-5, with no clear D. The CDR3 has 15 residues. Trimming took off 0 bases at V and 4 bases at J, with 11 bases between the two ends. CDR1 is SGHRS, CDR2 YFSETQ, per germline. CDR3 nucleotides: TGCGCCAGCAGCTTGGCGTCAGGCAGGAATCAGCCCCAGCATTAT. As protein: CASSLASGRNQPQHY.

As to this clonotype: The junction shows a germline mismatch at one end, possibly a read error. The CDR3 DNA reads as TGTACCAGCAGCTCCACAATTGGGGGGCCGAAGGAGACCCAGTACTTC. Encoded protein: CTSSSTIGGPKETQYF. The J gene is TRBJ2-5, the V gene TRBV11-2; tentatively, D is TRBD1 or TRBD2 (6 bases each). Per germline, CDR1 SGHAT and CDR2 FQNNGV. This CDR3 contains 16 residues.

Of note for this clonotype: Since the CDR3 does not end with the conserved phenylalanine or tryptophan, this likely comes from a read error. The chain is built from TRBV4-3 and TRBJ2-3, with TRBD1 matching over 7 bases. This CDR3 has 14 residues. The V gene's germline CDR1 is LGHNA and CDR2 YSLEER. For the CDR3, the DNA is TGCGCCAGCAGCCAACTCGGTGGGACAGACACGCAGTATTTG. As protein: CASSQLGGTDTQYL.

On this clonotype: Because the CDR3 is missing its conserved closing phenylalanine or tryptophan, this is likely a read error. The CDR3: CASSQETLIEAFV. CDR3 nucleotide sequence: TGCGCCAGCAGCCAAGAGACCCTCATTGAAGCTTTCGTT. J is TRBJ1-1 and V is TRBV4-3; no clear D gene. CDR1 and CDR2 (germline): LGHNA, YSLEER. The germline V and J ends were trimmed by 0 bases and 7 bases, with 9 bases remaining between them. This CDR3 is built from 13 residues.

The gene calls are TRBV6-5 and TRBJ1-2, with 9 bases that match TRBD1. Germline trimming cut 4 bases from V and 5 bases from J; bases unmatched to any gene: 8. Germline CDR1 and CDR2: MNHEY and SVGAGI. The CDR3 runs 15 residues. The CDR3 loop is CASSSTGTGYYGYTF. CDR3 bases: TGTGCCAGCAGTTCCACCGGGACAGGGTATTATGGCTACACCTTC.

This clonotype was observed at least ten times. The chain recombines TRBV28 with TRBJ2-7; no definite D call. The CDR3 consists of 14 residues. Germline-derived CDR1 and CDR2 are MDHEN and SYDVKM. V was trimmed by 6 bases and J by 0 bases, leaving 12 bases between them. The CDR3 DNA reads TGTGCCAGCAGACTAACCGGAGTCTCCTACGAGCAGTACTTC. Translating it yields CASRLTGVSYEQYF.

A few counts support this clonotype. The CDR3 DNA reads TGTGCCAGCAGCCAAGATAAAAGGGCTCCCCGGGATACGCAGTATTTT. Amino acids: CASSQDKRAPRDTQYF. The J gene is TRBJ2-3, the V gene TRBV4-2, with no clear D. CDR1 LGHNA and CDR2 YNFKEQ come from the germline V gene. V lost 0 bases and J lost 6, with 16 bases in between. The CDR3 extends over 16 amino acids.

At least ten counts were recorded for this clonotype. V is TRBV29-1 and J is TRBJ2-3; D gene unclear. From germline, CDR1 is SQVTM and CDR2 ANQGSEA. V lost 6 bases and J 2 bases, leaving 15 bases between the germline ends. The CDR3 runs 14 residues. The CDR3 protein is CSVPRRPLTDTQYF. CDR3 bases: TGCAGCGTACCCAGACGCCCGCTCACAGATACGCAGTATTTT.

V and J are TRBV6-5 and TRBJ1-2, with 10 positions matching TRBD1. The CDR3 runs to 14 residues. The J segment lost 8 bases and the V segment lost 5 bases, leaving 8 bases of the junction unmatched. Germline values: CDR1 MNHEY, CDR2 SVGAGI. CDR3 sequence: CASSDTGTGEGYTF. CDR3 in DNA: TGTGCCAGCAGTGATACCGGGACAGGGGAAGGCTACACCTTC.

The chain carries TRBV28 and TRBJ2-7; the D call may be TRBD1 or TRBD2 (5 bases each). Germline CDR1 is MDHEN and CDR2 is SYDVKM. CDR3 length: 15 amino acids. V lost 2 bases, J lost 2 bases, and 13 bases lay in between. In nucleotides, the CDR3 is TGTGCCAGCAGTTTACCCTCCCTGGGGGCCTACGAGCAGTACTTC. This encodes CASSLPSLGAYEQYF.

As for this clonotype: A read error may produce the germline difference seen at one junction end. The chain has TRBV20-1 and TRBJ2-3; 10 bases agree with TRBD2. The CDR3 totals 14 residues. Germline CDR1 and CDR2: DFQATT and SNEGSKA (reference sequence). The CDR3 here is CNALAGEDTDTQYF. The CDR3 region has the DNA TGCAATGCTCTAGCGGGGGAGGACACAGATACGCAGTATTTT.